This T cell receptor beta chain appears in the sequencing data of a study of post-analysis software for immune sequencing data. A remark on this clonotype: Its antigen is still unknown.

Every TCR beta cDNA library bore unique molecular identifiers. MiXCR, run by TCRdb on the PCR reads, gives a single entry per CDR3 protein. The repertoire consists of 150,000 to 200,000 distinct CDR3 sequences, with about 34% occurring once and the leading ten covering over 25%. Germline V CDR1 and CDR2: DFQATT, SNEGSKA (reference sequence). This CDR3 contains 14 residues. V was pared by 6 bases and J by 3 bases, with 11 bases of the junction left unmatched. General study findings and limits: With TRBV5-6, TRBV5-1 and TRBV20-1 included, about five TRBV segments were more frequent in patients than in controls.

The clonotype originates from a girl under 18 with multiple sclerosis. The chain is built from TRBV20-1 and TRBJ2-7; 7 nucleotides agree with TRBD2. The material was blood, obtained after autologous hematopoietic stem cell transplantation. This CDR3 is CSAPGGKGIYEQYF. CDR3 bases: TGCAGTGCCCCGGGGGGTAAGGGGATCTACGAGCAGTACTTC.